A single sample is the source of the 32 T cell receptor beta chains below, sequenced in a study of cytomegalovirus exposure and HLA in healthy donors (dated by TCRdb to the late 2010s). Library creation used the immunoSEQ multiplex PCR assay. The clones in this table, taken by TCRdb from immuneACCESS, are in-frame only. Not every clone is retained; where verified, under half of the shortfall comes from an unresolved V gene, and the cause of the rest is unknown. For this sample the table gives under 350,000 clones, of which roughly 85% were detected only once. The top ten clonotypes cover approximately 1% of the sample. The sample consisted of PBMCs. These receptors were collected from a woman aged 18-35 years in good health and CMV-seronegative.

V and J are TRBV18 and TRBJ1-2; D is undetermined. The CDR3 loop spans 13 amino acids. Between the trimmed V and J ends, which lost 6 bases and 6 bases, there was a span of 14 bases. Germline CDR1 is KGHSH and CDR2 is LQKENI. CDR3 region: CASSRGSRDGYTF. In nucleotides, the CDR3 is TGTGCCAGCTCTCGGGGTTCAAGGGATGGCTACACCTTC.

The genes are TRBV7-6 and TRBJ1-4; tentatively, D is TRBD1 (6 bases). The CDR3 extends over 13 amino acids. Germline V gene sequence: CDR1 SGHVS, CDR2 FNYEAQ. Trimming removed 2 bases at V and 6 bases at J, with 7 bases between. CDR3 sequence reads: CASSLPGDEKLFF. The CDR3 coding sequence is TGTGCCAGCAGCTTACCAGGGGATGAAAAACTGTTTTTT.

This sequence joins TRBV27 and TRBJ2-5; D might be TRBD2 (5 bases). Looked up from germline, CDR1 is MNHEY and CDR2 is SMNVEV (reference sequence). The ends were cut back, 5 bases at V and 5 bases at J, with 12 bases in the middle. This CDR3 spans 13 amino acids. In nucleotides, the CDR3 is TGTGCCAGCAGTCCGTGGACTTTTGAGACCCAGTACTTC. Encoded protein: CASSPWTFETQYF.

In its sample, this clone was seen once. The chain couples TRBV4-3 to TRBJ2-7, with TRBD2 matching 10 bases. The CDR3 is 16 residues long. Per the germline V gene, CDR1 is LGHNA and CDR2 is YSLEER. V shed 0 bases and J 2 bases; nucleotides not matched to a gene: 4. The CDR3 here is CASSQDLSGGAYEQYF. The CDR3 nucleotides read TGCGCCAGCAGCCAAGATCTGAGCGGGGGGGCCTACGAGCAGTACTTC.

V gene TRBV11-3 combines with J gene TRBJ2-7, with D possibly being TRBD2 (5 bases). Germline CDR1 reads SGHNT; CDR2 reads YENEEA. CDR3 length equals 13 residues. Trimming took off 5 bases at V and 3 bases at J, with 11 bases between the two ends. The CDR3 bases are TGTGCCAGCAGCGATCGACGGGACTACGAGCAGTACTTC. Translation gives CASSDRRDYEQYF.

This chain joins TRBV30 and TRBJ1-2, with 8 nucleotides matching TRBD1. Trimming took 1 base from V and 2 from J; bases not matched to a gene: 0. The CDR3 consists of 13 residues. CDR1 and CDR2 from the germline V gene are GTSNPN and SVGIG (reference sequence). This CDR3 reads CAWSGQGNYGYTF. The CDR3 coding sequence is TGTGCCTGGAGTGGACAGGGGAACTATGGCTACACCTTC. The variable domain in full, with the rest retrieved from reference TRBV30 and TRBJ1-2, is SQTIHQWPATLVQPVGSPLSLECTVEGTSNPNLYWYRQAAGRGLQLLFYSVGIGQISSEVPQNLSASRPQDRQFILSSKKLLLSDSGFYLCAWSGQGNYGYTFGSGTRLTVV.

CDR3 sequence reads: CASSIFGREDYNEQFF. The CDR3 DNA follows: TGTGCCAGCAGCATCTTCGGGCGGGAGGACTACAATGAGCAGTTCTTC. The J gene is TRBJ2-1, the V gene TRBV11-2; TRBD2 aligns across 8 bases. Trimming cost V 5 bases and J 3 bases; bases outside gene matches: 9. CDR1 and CDR2 (germline): SGHAT, FQNNGV. This CDR3 has 16 residues.

J is TRBJ2-1 and V is TRBV4-1; D is ambiguous. The CDR3 has 11 residues. V shed 6 bases and J shed 4 bases, with 4 bases lying between them. Germline CDR1 is MGHRA and CDR2 is YSYEKL. The CDR3 region has the DNA TGCGCCAGCAGTTATTACAATGAGCAGTTCTTC. The encoded protein is CASSYYNEQFF.

The chain joins TRBV10-3 to TRBJ1-6, with a weak D call TRBD1 (6 bases). Germline CDR1 ENHRY, CDR2 SYGVKD. This CDR3 spans 16 amino acids. Trimming shortened V by 6 bases and J by 0 bases, and 12 bases separated the two germline ends. The CDR3 DNA reads as TGTGCCATCAGAGCGACAGGCAGCTCCTATAATTCACCCCTCCACTTT. Amino acids: CAIRATGSSYNSPLHF.

The chain recombines TRBV5-1 with TRBJ2-7, with TRBD1 matching 7 bases. Trimming at V came to 4 bases and at J to 0 bases, leaving 4 bases not matched to a gene. The CDR3 sequence is 14 residues long. Looked up from germline, CDR1 is SGHRS and CDR2 is YFSETQ. Written as DNA, the CDR3 is TGCGCCAGCAGCACAGGGACAGTCTCCTACGAGCAGTACTTC. This codes for CASSTGTVSYEQYF.

As DNA, the CDR3 is TGCGCCAGCAGCCAAGTCCCGGGACAGGGAGCTTTCTTT. This encodes CASSQVPGQGAFF. This rearrangement joins TRBV4-1 to TRBJ1-1; 9 nucleotides line up with TRBD1. CDR1 is MGHRA and CDR2 is YSYEKL in the germline V gene. With 1 base clipped from V and 10 bases from J, the junction kept 4 bases outside the gene matches. The CDR3 has 13 residues.

This chain links TRBV5-5 with TRBJ1-6, with D perhaps matching TRBD1 (6 bases). This CDR3 spans 13 amino acids. With 4 bases removed from V and 14 bases from J, the gap between germline ends came to 16 bases. Germline-derived CDR1 and CDR2 are SGHKS and YYEKEE (reference sequence). For the CDR3, the DNA is TGTGCCAGCAGCACGGGGGGTTGGGACACCCTCCACTTT. This encodes CASSTGGWDTLHF. Looking up the rest from reference TRBV5-5 and TRBJ1-6 gives the full variable domain: DAGVTQSPTHLIKTRGQQVTLRCSPISGHKSVSWYQQVLGQGPQFIFQYYEKEERGRGNFPDRFSARQFPNYSSELNVNALLLGDSALYLCASSTGGWDTLHFGNGTRLTVT.

The rearrangement uses TRBV4-3 and TRBJ1-2; D unclear. The length of the CDR3 is 15 residues. Germline V gene lookup returns CDR1 LGHNA and CDR2 YSLEER. With 3 bases removed from V and 8 bases from J, the gap between germline ends came to 19 bases. Written as DNA, the CDR3 is TGCGCCAGCAGCCAGGCGTTGGAGGGTTGGTGGGGCTACACCTTC. Its translation: CASSQALEGWWGYTF.

V usage is TRBV6-1 and J usage is TRBJ2-7; 7 bases map to TRBD2. Germline V gene data show CDR1 as MNHNS and CDR2 as SASEGT. The CDR3 totals 15 residues. Losses at the gene ends were 1 base for V and 5 bases for J; bases not matched to a gene: 8. As DNA, the CDR3 is TGTGCCAGCAGTGAAGGTCCAACTAGCGTAAACGAGCAGTACTTC. Its protein product is CASSEGPTSVNEQYF.

The chain employs TRBV2 and TRBJ1-2; possibly TRBD1 for D (6 bases). The CDR3 runs to 14 residues. Trimming cost V 6 bases and J 0 bases, with 11 bases left between them. CDR1 and CDR2 from the germline V gene are SNHLY and FYNNEI. CDR3 sequence: CASREDSSNYGYTF. DNA of the CDR3: TGTGCCAGCAGGGAGGACAGCTCTAACTATGGCTACACCTTC.

This clone has only one observation. The chain joins TRBV27 to TRBJ2-3; perhaps TRBD2 as D (7 bases). This CDR3 region has 15 residues. CDR1 MNHEY and CDR2 SMNVEV come from the germline V gene (reference sequence). V was cut by 1 base and J by 9 bases, with 17 bases left in between. The CDR3 loop is CASSLFRGGGDTQYF. CDR3 nucleotide sequence: TGTGCCAGCAGTTTATTTCGCGGGGGCGGCGACACGCAGTATTTT.

The chain combines TRBV30 with TRBJ2-7, with 9 bases that match TRBD1. This CDR3 contains 16 residues. The germline gives CDR1 GTSNPN, CDR2 SVGIG (reference sequence). V was clipped by 1 base and J by 1 base; unmatched bases: 8. The CDR3, as DNA: TGTGCCTGGAGTGCCACGGGACAGGGTAGGTCCTACGAGCAGTACTTC. This encodes CAWSATGQGRSYEQYF.

The chain uses TRBV6-1 and TRBJ2-2; no clear D gene. Trimming cost V 3 bases and J 4 bases, with 9 bases left between them. The CDR3 is 14 amino acids. The germline V gene encodes CDR1 MNHNS and CDR2 SASEGT. Here the CDR3 DNA reads TGTGCCAGCAGTGATTACAGTTTCACCGGGGAGCTGTTTTTT. Residues: CASSDYSFTGELFF.

The J gene is TRBJ2-5, the V gene TRBV27, with 12 bases that match TRBD2. The CDR3 length is 15 residues. Per germline, CDR1 MNHEY and CDR2 SMNVEV (reference sequence). The ends lost 5 bases at V and 5 bases at J; junction bases unmatched: 6. The CDR3: CASSLTSGGVETQYF. DNA of the CDR3: TGTGCCAGCAGTCTGACTAGCGGGGGCGTGGAGACCCAGTACTTC.

This chain links TRBV30 with TRBJ1-2; tentatively, D is TRBD1 (6 bases). Trimming pared 4 bases from V and 0 bases from J, leaving 21 bases between. The CDR3 length is 17 residues. CDR1 is GTSNPN and CDR2 is SVGIG in the germline V gene (reference sequence). CDR3 loop: CAWTPWGHLLANYGYTF. The CDR3 DNA is TGTGCCTGGACCCCTTGGGGGCATCTCTTAGCTAACTATGGCTACACCTTC.

The CDR3 spells CASSIYGSGNTIYF. CDR3 in DNA: TGTGCCAGTAGTATCTACGGCTCTGGAAACACCATATATTTT. The rearrangement uses TRBV19 and TRBJ1-3; D is unresolved. CDR1 is LNHDA and CDR2 is SQIVND in the germline V gene (reference sequence). The CDR3 spans 14 residues. The V end was cut by 3 bases, the J end by 0 bases, with 6 bases between.

This clone was recorded once. The J gene is TRBJ2-7, the V gene TRBV27; 10 bases align to TRBD1. The J segment lost 0 bases and the V segment lost 2 bases, leaving 1 base of the junction unmatched. This CDR3 comprises 15 residues. Germline loops: CDR1 MNHEY, CDR2 SMNVEV (reference sequence). CDR3 amino acids: CASSLGTGVSYEQYF. CDR3 bases: TGTGCCAGCAGTTTAGGGACAGGGGTCTCCTACGAGCAGTACTTC.

CDR3 sequence: CASSPRGGHENTGELFF. The CDR3 nucleotides are TGCGCCAGCAGCCCTCGGGGGGGACATGAGAACACCGGGGAGCTGTTTTTT. The chain carries TRBV5-1 and TRBJ2-2; 8 bases align to TRBD2. CDR1 is SGHRS, CDR2 YFSETQ, per germline. The length of the CDR3 is 17 residues. V shed 4 bases and J 1 base; nucleotides not matched to a gene: 9.

V gene TRBV5-6 combines with J gene TRBJ1-5; 7 nucleotides line up with TRBD1. The CDR3 is 18 residues long. From germline, CDR1 is SGHDT and CDR2 YYEEEE. V gave up 2 bases and J gave up 0 bases; unmatched junction bases: 11. The CDR3 here is CASSFTTGQLHSNQPQHF. The CDR3 region has the DNA TGTGCCAGCAGCTTCACAACGGGACAGCTTCATAGCAATCAGCCCCAGCATTTT.

The gene calls are TRBV15 and TRBJ1-4; possible D gene TRBD1, 6 bases. The germline V gene encodes CDR1 LNHNV and CDR2 YYDKDF (reference sequence). This CDR3 spans 16 amino acids. The germline V and J ends were trimmed by 0 bases and 8 bases, with 16 bases remaining between them. The CDR3 nucleotides are TGTGCCACCAGCAGAGAACAGGGCACACTTGAGGAAAAACTGTTTTTT. Protein sequence: CATSREQGTLEEKLFF.

The chain employs TRBV2 and TRBJ2-3, with 9 nucleotides matching TRBD2. Trimming removed 4 bases from V and 2 bases from J; junction bases left unmatched: 4. CDR3 length: 15 residues. Germline V gives CDR1 SNHLY, CDR2 FYNNEI. The chain's CDR3 is CASSGASGATDTQYF. CDR3 bases: TGTGCCAGCAGTGGGGCTAGCGGGGCCACAGATACGCAGTATTTT.

The chain employs TRBV10-3 and TRBJ1-2; 8 bases are shared with TRBD1. V shed 3 bases and J 8 bases; nucleotides not matched to a gene: 5. CDR3 size: 13 residues. Germline loops: CDR1 ENHRY, CDR2 SYGVKD. The CDR3 spells CAISDRGLRGYTF. The CDR3 region has the DNA TGTGCCATCAGTGACAGGGGGCTTCGGGGCTACACCTTC.

V gene TRBV10-3 combines with J gene TRBJ2-7; 7 bases line up with TRBD1. The germline V gene encodes CDR1 ENHRY and CDR2 SYGVKD. Trimming removed 0 bases from V and 0 bases from J; junction bases left unmatched: 5. The CDR3 totals 16 residues. The CDR3 region is CAISESRDRVSYEQYF. CDR3 DNA: TGTGCCATCAGTGAGTCGAGGGACAGAGTCTCCTACGAGCAGTACTTC.

This rearrangement joins TRBV11-3 to TRBJ2-3; 7 bases are a match to TRBD2. This CDR3 has 14 residues. With 4 bases clipped from V and 1 base from J, the junction kept 2 bases outside the gene matches. Germline V gene data show CDR1 as SGHNT and CDR2 as YENEEA. CDR3 in DNA: TGTGCCAGCAGCTATACTAGCGGCACAGATACGCAGTATTTT. Encoded protein: CASSYTSGTDTQYF.

V and J are TRBV7-9 and TRBJ2-2; 7 bases map to TRBD1. Looked up from germline, CDR1 is SEHNR and CDR2 is FQNEAQ (reference sequence). The CDR3 runs to 17 residues. Trimming removed 0 bases from V and 0 bases from J; junction bases left unmatched: 4. This chain's CDR3 is CASSLAPGQPNTGELFF. In DNA, the CDR3 is TGTGCCAGCAGCTTAGCCCCGGGACAGCCGAACACCGGGGAGCTGTTTTTT.

This clone was seen only a few times. This rearrangement joins TRBV29-1 to TRBJ2-4; 8 bases match TRBD1. The CDR3 sequence is 14 residues long. Germline V gives CDR1 SQVTM, CDR2 ANQGSEA. Trimming cost V 2 bases and J 1 base; bases outside gene matches: 1. Here the CDR3 DNA reads TGCAGCGTTGAACAGGGGGCGGCCAAAAACATTCAGTACTTC. It yields the protein CSVEQGAAKNIQYF.

The V call is TRBV4-3, the J call TRBJ1-1; D may be TRBD1 (6 bases). The V gene's germline CDR1 is LGHNA and CDR2 YSLEER. Trimming took off 4 bases at V and 0 bases at J, with 15 bases between the two ends. The CDR3 totals 16 residues. CDR3 DNA sequence: TGCGCCAGCAGCCCCTCGCGGGGGCGGGTGAACACTGAAGCTTTCTTT. Translated: CASSPSRGRVNTEAFF.